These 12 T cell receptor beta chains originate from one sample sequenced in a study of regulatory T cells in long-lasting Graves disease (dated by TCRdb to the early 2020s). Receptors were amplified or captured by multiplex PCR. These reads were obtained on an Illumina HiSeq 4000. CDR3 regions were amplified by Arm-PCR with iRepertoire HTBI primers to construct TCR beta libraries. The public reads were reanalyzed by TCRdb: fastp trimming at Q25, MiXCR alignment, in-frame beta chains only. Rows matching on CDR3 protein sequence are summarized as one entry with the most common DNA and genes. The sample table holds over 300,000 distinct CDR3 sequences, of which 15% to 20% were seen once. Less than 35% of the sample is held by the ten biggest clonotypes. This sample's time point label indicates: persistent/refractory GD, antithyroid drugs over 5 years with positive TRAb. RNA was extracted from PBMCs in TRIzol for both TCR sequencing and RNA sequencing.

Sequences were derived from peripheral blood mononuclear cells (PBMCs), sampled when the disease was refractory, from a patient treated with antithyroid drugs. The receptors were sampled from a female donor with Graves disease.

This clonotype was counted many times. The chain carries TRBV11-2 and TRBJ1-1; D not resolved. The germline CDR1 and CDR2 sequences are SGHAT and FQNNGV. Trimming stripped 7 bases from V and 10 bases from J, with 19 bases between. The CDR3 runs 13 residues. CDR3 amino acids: CASTPGGSARAFF. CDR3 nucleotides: TGTGCCAGCACCCCCGGAGGTTCGGCTAGAGCTTTCTTT.

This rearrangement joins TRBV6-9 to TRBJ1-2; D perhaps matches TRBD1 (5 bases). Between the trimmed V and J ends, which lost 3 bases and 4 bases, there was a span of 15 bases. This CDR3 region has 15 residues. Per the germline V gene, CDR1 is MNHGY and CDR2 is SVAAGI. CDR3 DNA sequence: TGTGCCAGCAGTTACTTAAAGGGGCCGTCCTATGGCTACACCTTC. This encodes CASSYLKGPSYGYTF.

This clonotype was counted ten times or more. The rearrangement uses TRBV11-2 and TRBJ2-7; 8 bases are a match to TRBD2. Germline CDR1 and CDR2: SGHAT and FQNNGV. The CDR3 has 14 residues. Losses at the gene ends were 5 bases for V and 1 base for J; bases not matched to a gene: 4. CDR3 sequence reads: CASSQLAASYEQYF. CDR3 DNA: TGTGCCAGCAGCCAACTAGCGGCTTCCTACGAGCAGTACTTC.

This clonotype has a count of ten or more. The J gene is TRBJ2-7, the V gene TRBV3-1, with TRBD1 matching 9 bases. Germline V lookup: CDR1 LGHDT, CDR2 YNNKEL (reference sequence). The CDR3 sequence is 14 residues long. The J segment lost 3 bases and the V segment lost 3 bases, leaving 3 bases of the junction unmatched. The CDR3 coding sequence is TGTGCCAGCAGCCATGCGGACAGGGGCTACGAGCAGTACTTC. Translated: CASSHADRGYEQYF.

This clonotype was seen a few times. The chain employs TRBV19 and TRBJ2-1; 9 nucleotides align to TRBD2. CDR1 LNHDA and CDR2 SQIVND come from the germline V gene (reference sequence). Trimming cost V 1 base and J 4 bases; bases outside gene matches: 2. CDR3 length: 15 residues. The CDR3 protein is CASSIGTSVYNEQFF. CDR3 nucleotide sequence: TGTGCCAGTAGTATAGGGACTAGCGTTTACAATGAGCAGTTCTTC.

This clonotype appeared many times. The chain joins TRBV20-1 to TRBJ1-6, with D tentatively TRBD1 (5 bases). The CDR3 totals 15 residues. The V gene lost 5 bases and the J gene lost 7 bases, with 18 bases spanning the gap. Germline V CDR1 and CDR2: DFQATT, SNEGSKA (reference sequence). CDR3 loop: CSARGLRNQNSPLHF. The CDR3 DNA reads TGCAGTGCTCGGGGCTTAAGGAACCAAAATTCACCCCTCCACTTT.

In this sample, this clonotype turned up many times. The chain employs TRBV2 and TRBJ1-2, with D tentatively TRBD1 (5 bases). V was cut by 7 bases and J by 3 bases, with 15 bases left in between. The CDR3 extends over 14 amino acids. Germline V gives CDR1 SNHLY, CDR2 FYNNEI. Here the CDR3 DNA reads TGTGCCAGCACCTCCCCGGGACGGGACTATGGCTACACCTTC. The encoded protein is CASTSPGRDYGYTF.

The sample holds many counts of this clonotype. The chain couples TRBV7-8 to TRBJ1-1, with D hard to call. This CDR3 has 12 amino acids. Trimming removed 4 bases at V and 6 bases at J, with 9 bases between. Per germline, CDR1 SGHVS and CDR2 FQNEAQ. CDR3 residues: CASSSLISEAFF. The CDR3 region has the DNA TGTGCCAGCAGCTCCCTGATATCTGAAGCTTTCTTT.

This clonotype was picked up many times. The CDR3 region is CASSYDRLGYDEQYF. The CDR3 DNA is TGTGCCAGCAGCTACGATCGTCTTGGATACGACGAGCAGTACTTC. The V and J genes are TRBV11-2 and TRBJ2-7; D gene ambiguous. Germline CDR1 SGHAT, CDR2 FQNNGV. The V end was cut by 4 bases, the J end by 5 bases, with 18 bases between. The CDR3 runs to 15 residues.

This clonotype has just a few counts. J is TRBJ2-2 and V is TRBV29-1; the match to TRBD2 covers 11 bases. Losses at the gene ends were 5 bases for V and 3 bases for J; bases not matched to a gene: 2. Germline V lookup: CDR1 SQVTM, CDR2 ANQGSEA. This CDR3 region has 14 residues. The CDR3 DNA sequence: TGCAGCGTTCGACTAGCGGGACACACCGGGGAGCTGTTTTTT. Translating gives CSVRLAGHTGELFF.

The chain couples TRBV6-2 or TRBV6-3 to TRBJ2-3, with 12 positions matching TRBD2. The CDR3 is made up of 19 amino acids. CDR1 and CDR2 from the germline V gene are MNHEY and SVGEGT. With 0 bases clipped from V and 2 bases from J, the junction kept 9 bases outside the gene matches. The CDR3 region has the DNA TGTGCCAGCAGTTACTCGACGGCTAGCGGGGGGGATTACACAGATACGCAGTATTTT. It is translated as CASSYSTASGGDYTDTQYF.

CDR3: CASSSARRQGLNEQFF. The CDR3 DNA reads TGTGCCAGCAGCTCCGCCAGACGACAGGGCTTGAATGAGCAGTTCTTC. The chain is built from TRBV7-9 and TRBJ2-1; 7 bases are shared with TRBD1. This CDR3 has 16 residues. Germline-derived CDR1 and CDR2 are SEHNR and FQNEAQ (reference sequence). Trimming cost V 4 bases and J 7 bases; bases outside gene matches: 13.